This T cell receptor (beta chain) was retrieved from a study of blood T cell repertoires in COVID-19. In the study overall: PBMCs, B-cell-depleted T cells, or T cells provided the cDNA or gDNA that made up the material.

V trimming: 4 bases; J trimming: 8 bases; junction bases outside the gene matches: 12. Germline V gene sequence: CDR1 SGHRS, CDR2 YFSETQ. The CDR3 is 16 residues long. Original analysis: Researchers report that nucleated cell counts were estimated from reference gene primer amplification. TCRdb keeps only in-frame clones here, not all; method: immunoSEQ multiplex PCR. That table gives V, J and clone size, and the DNA gave D and trimming. This sample has tens of thousands of clones, with 70% to 90% found just once. This clonotype originated in a human donor in a cohort sampled during active COVID-19. This chain joins TRBV5-1 and TRBJ1-4; TRBD1 agrees at 9 bases. The specimen was peripheral blood. CDR3 region: CASSGQTTGGSEKLFF. DNA for the CDR3: TGCGCCAGCAGCGGCCAGACCACAGGGGGCAGCGAAAAACTGTTTTTT. Using reference TRBV5-1 and TRBJ1-4 for the parts outside the CDR3, the full variable domain is KAGVTQTPRYLIKTRGQQVTLSCSPISGHRSVSWYQQTPGQGLQFLFEYFSETQRNKGNFPGRFSGRQFSNSRSEMNVSTLELGDSALYLCASSGQTTGGSEKLFFGSGTQLSVL.